Below, 18 T cell receptor beta chains from the same sample are listed, as sequenced in a study of blood T cell repertoires in COVID-19. The protocol was immunoSEQ multiplex PCR, while the TCRdb copy is restricted to in-frame clones and leaves out a portion. The sample carries about 80,000 clones, 60% to 80% recorded once. The sample taken for sequencing was peripheral blood. The receptors were gathered from a man aged 70-80 years with active or convalescent COVID-19.

The chain recombines TRBV2 with TRBJ2-1, with D possibly being TRBD1 (6 bases). CDR3 length: 14 residues. V lost 7 bases, J lost 3 bases, and 13 bases lay in between. Germline CDR1 is SNHLY and CDR2 is FYNNEI. This CDR3 is CASNGVGGYNEQFF. As DNA, the CDR3 is TGTGCCAGCAACGGGGTAGGGGGCTACAATGAGCAGTTCTTC.

The table lists this clone with a few counts. This chain joins TRBV10-3 and TRBJ1-2; weak D call: TRBD1 (6 bases). The germline CDR1 and CDR2 sequences are ENHRY and SYGVKD. V was trimmed by 2 bases and J by 4 bases, leaving 14 bases between them. This CDR3 spans 15 amino acids. CDR3 nucleotide sequence: TGTGCCATCAGTGAGGGTTGGGGGCGGATCTATGGCTACACCTTC. It encodes CAISEGWGRIYGYTF.

This clone was counted a single time. The V gene is TRBV13, the J gene TRBJ2-7; tentatively, D is TRBD2 (5 bases). The CDR3 covers 13 residues. CDR1 is PRHDT, CDR2 FYEKMQ, per germline (reference sequence). V was clipped by 5 bases and J by 0 bases, with 8 bases between them. DNA for the CDR3: TGTGCCAGCAGCACGGGATTCTCCTACGAGCAGTACTTC. This translates into CASSTGFSYEQYF.

The chain employs TRBV15 and TRBJ1-2; a possible D gene is TRBD1 (6 bases). V was pared by 9 bases and J by 8 bases, with 19 bases between. The V gene's germline CDR1 is LNHNV and CDR2 YYDKDF (reference sequence). This CDR3 is 13 amino acids long. This chain's CDR3 is CATRPTGHGGYTF. In DNA, the CDR3 is TGTGCCACTCGCCCTACAGGGCATGGAGGCTACACCTTC.

This clone was seen just once. This chain uses TRBV25-1 with TRBJ1-1; TRBD1 agrees at 12 bases. This CDR3 spans 18 amino acids. CDR1 and CDR2 (germline): MGHDK, SYGVNS. The V gene end was trimmed by 5 bases and the J gene end by 5 bases; junction bases not matched to a gene: 15. As DNA, the CDR3 is TGTGCCAGCAGTCCTTCTCCCGGGACAGGGGGCAGTCGGACTGAAGCTTTCTTT. The encoded protein is CASSPSPGTGGSRTEAFF.

The V call is TRBV28, the J call TRBJ1-3, with 7 bases lining up with TRBD1. Germline CDR1 and CDR2: MDHEN and SYDVKM. The CDR3 is made up of 14 amino acids. J was trimmed by 3 bases and V by 6 bases; bases with no gene match: 5. This CDR3 reads CASRPDRIGNTIYF. CDR3 in DNA: TGTGCCAGCAGGCCGGACAGGATTGGAAACACCATATATTTT.

The rearrangement uses TRBV18 and TRBJ1-3; D is perhaps TRBD1 (5 bases). Trimming shortened V by 5 bases and J by 0 bases, and 14 bases separated the two germline ends. Germline CDR1 and CDR2: KGHSH and LQKENI. This CDR3 region has 16 residues. In DNA form, the CDR3 reads TGTGCCAGCTCAGCAGGGCCCCCATCCTCTGGAAACACCATATATTTT. Its protein product is CASSAGPPSSGNTIYF.

V and J are TRBV5-5 and TRBJ2-5; 12 bases fit TRBD2. CDR1 is SGHKS, CDR2 YYEKEE, per germline (reference sequence). Trimming at V came to 2 bases and at J to 5 bases, leaving 4 bases not matched to a gene. The CDR3 runs to 15 residues. CDR3 sequence: CASSLRTSGDETQYF. The CDR3 nucleotides read TGTGCCAGCAGCTTACGGACTAGCGGGGATGAGACCCAGTACTTC.

The chain employs TRBV5-1 and TRBJ2-2, with 7 bases fitting TRBD1. The length of the CDR3 is 15 residues. Germline V gene data show CDR1 as SGHRS and CDR2 as YFSETQ. V lost 0 bases and J lost 7; bases outside the gene matches: 6. CDR3 residues: CASSLGQGVDGELFF. Written as DNA, the CDR3 is TGCGCCAGCAGCTTGGGACAGGGTGTAGACGGGGAGCTGTTTTTT.

This clone is a singleton in its sample. V and J are TRBV6-5 and TRBJ1-2; 8 bases fit TRBD1. The V gene's germline CDR1 is MNHEY and CDR2 SVGAGI. This CDR3 is 13 amino acids long. The junction had 8 bases not matched to a gene; V was cut back by 10 bases and J by 4 bases. The CDR3 nucleotides are TGTGCCACCGGGACAGGTACCATCTATGGCTACACCTTC. Its translation is CATGTGTIYGYTF.

This clone appeared once. This chain connects TRBV5-1 to TRBJ2-1; D ambiguous. Per germline, CDR1 SGHRS and CDR2 YFSETQ. V lost 4 bases and J 0 bases, leaving 5 bases between the germline ends. The CDR3 totals 13 residues. This CDR3 reads CASSASSYNEQFF. CDR3 DNA: TGCGCCAGCAGCGCGAGCTCCTACAATGAGCAGTTCTTC. Complete variable domain (other parts from reference TRBV5-1 and TRBJ2-1): KAGVTQTPRYLIKTRGQQVTLSCSPISGHRSVSWYQQTPGQGLQFLFEYFSETQRNKGNFPGRFSGRQFSNSRSEMNVSTLELGDSALYLCASSASSYNEQFFGPGTRLTVL.

This clone was seen only once. The chain carries TRBV6-5 and TRBJ1-2; D unclear. V dropped 5 bases and J dropped 4 bases, with 11 bases sitting between them. CDR1 MNHEY and CDR2 SVGAGI come from the germline V gene. This CDR3 has 13 residues. The CDR3: CASSPDTFYGYTF. DNA for the CDR3: TGTGCCAGCAGTCCCGACACCTTCTATGGCTACACCTTC.

The V and J genes are TRBV5-1 and TRBJ2-1, with TRBD2 identical over 10 bases. V was clipped by 1 base and J by 5 bases; unmatched bases: 6. CDR3 size: 16 residues. Germline V CDR1 and CDR2: SGHRS, YFSETQ. CDR3 sequence reads: CASSLRVAGGHNEQFF. The CDR3 nucleotides are TGCGCCAGCAGCTTGAGGGTAGCGGGGGGCCACAATGAGCAGTTCTTC.

The V call is TRBV6-5, the J call TRBJ2-3; 7 bases are shared with TRBD2. V shed 0 bases and J 3 bases; nucleotides not matched to a gene: 6. Germline V gene lookup returns CDR1 MNHEY and CDR2 SVGAGI. CDR3 length equals 16 residues. CDR3 residues: CASSYSGLQSTDTQYF. DNA for the CDR3: TGTGCCAGCAGTTACTCGGGACTACAATCGACAGATACGCAGTATTTT.

This clone has just a few counts. J is TRBJ1-4 and V is TRBV23-1; 9 nucleotides agree with TRBD1. TRBV23-1 is known as an ORF, though its function is uncertain. The CDR3 is 20 amino acids. Unmatched junction bases numbered 18, after V lost 4 bases and J lost 3 bases. The CDR3 DNA reads as TGCGCCAGCAGTCGCCCAGGGAGGGACAGGGACCCGGGGGCTAATGAAAAACTGTTTTTT. Protein sequence: CASSRPGRDRDPGANEKLFF.

This sequence joins TRBV28 and TRBJ2-5; TRBD1 aligns across 7 bases. The junction had 4 bases not matched to a gene; V was cut back by 4 bases and J by 2 bases. CDR1 and CDR2 (germline): MDHEN, SYDVKM. The CDR3 totals 14 residues. Here the CDR3 reads CASSSRTGQETQYF. CDR3 sequence (DNA): TGTGCCAGCAGTTCACGGACAGGTCAAGAGACCCAGTACTTC.

A few counts support this clone. The chain employs TRBV6-1 and TRBJ1-5, with a possible D match to TRBD1 (5 bases). The CDR3 runs to 15 residues. Germline values: CDR1 MNHNS, CDR2 SASEGT. V was clipped by 2 bases and J by 7 bases, with 15 bases between them. CDR3 protein: CASSEKAGVWQPQHF. CDR3 DNA: TGTGCCAGCAGTGAAAAGGCGGGGGTATGGCAGCCCCAGCATTTT.

The genes are TRBV30 and TRBJ1-3, with a weak D call TRBD1 (5 bases). Germline-derived CDR1 and CDR2 are GTSNPN and SVGIG (reference sequence). V was cut by 0 bases and J by 0 bases, with 12 bases left in between. The CDR3 covers 16 residues. This CDR3 is CAWSVRGQDSGNTIYF. CDR3 nucleotide sequence: TGTGCCTGGAGTGTCCGTGGACAAGACTCTGGAAACACCATATATTTT. The full variable domain, in which reference TRBV30 and TRBJ1-3 provide the parts outside the CDR3, is SQTIHQWPATLVQPVGSPLSLECTVEGTSNPNLYWYRQAAGRGLQLLFYSVGIGQISSEVPQNLSASRPQDRQFILSSKKLLLSDSGFYLCAWSVRGQDSGNTIYFGEGSWLTVV.